A selection of T cell receptor beta chains follows, all from one sample in a study of T-cell memory formation after mild COVID-19. One entry per CDR3 protein results from TCRdb running MiXCR on the 5' RACE reads. Found here are about 100,000 distinct CDR3 sequences, 11% of them singletons; the top ten hold 40%. What was sequenced was PBMCs or a T cell subset sorted from them (not recorded which). The receptors stem from a man between 18 and 29 years old who had mild COVID-19 (a few samples of this study predate the infection). Cell type and time point are not known. The CDR3 runs from the conserved cysteine through the conserved F or W. D genes are given only for firm matches. Some rows mark clone size as missing; the rest say once, few, many or name a class of expanded clone.

abundance	v_gene	j_gene	d_gene	CDR3nt	CDR3aa
few	TRBV12-5	TRBJ2-4	.	TGTGCTAGTGGTGGGAGGGGGGTTTGGGACATTCAGTACTTC	CASGGRGVWDIQYF
few	TRBV20-1	TRBJ2-3	.	TGCAGTGCCCCCATCCCCGATACGCAGTATTTT	CSAPIPDTQYF
few	TRBV29-1	TRBJ1-1	.	TGCAGCGTTGAAGATCCCAGGAGAGTGAACACTGAAGCTTTCTTT	CSVEDPRRVNTEAFF
.	TRBV13	TRBJ1-2	TRBD1	TGTGCCAGCAGCTTCGGGACAGGGGCTAACTATGGCTACACCTTC	CASSFGTGANYGYTF
once	TRBV7-2	TRBJ1-2	.	TGTGCCAGCAGCCGATCCGGGAAACTCTTTTATGGCTACACCTTC	CASSRSGKLFYGYTF
few	TRBV7-3	TRBJ2-2	TRBD2	TGTGCCAGCAGCTTAACGATTCGGACTAGCGGGCGCACCGGGGAGCTGTTTTTT	CASSLTIRTSGRTGELFF
few	TRBV7-9	TRBJ1-1	TRBD1	TGTGCCAGCAGCATACCCGGGACAGGGGGCACTGAAGCTTTCTTT	CASSIPGTGGTEAFF
.	TRBV7-3	TRBJ2-1	.	TGTGCCAGCAGCTTTGGCGATAACTACAATGAGCAGTTCTTC	CASSFGDNYNEQFF
.	TRBV7-9	TRBJ1-3	.	TGTGCCAGCAGTGCCGGGGGACCGGACTCTGGAAACACCATATATTTT	CASSAGGPDSGNTIYF
few	TRBV27	TRBJ2-7	TRBD1	TGTGCCAGCAGTCCGCCCACAGGGGTCAGCTCCTACGAGCAGTACTTC	CASSPPTGVSSYEQYF
few	TRBV5-8	TRBJ2-5	TRBD2	TGTGCCAGCAGCGACCTGGGACTAAGGGCTAGCGGGGGAACGGAGACCCAGTACTTC	CASSDLGLRASGGTETQYF
.	TRBV7-6	TRBJ1-1	.	TGTGCCAGCAGCTTAGATCGGACTGAAGCTTTCTTT	CASSLDRTEAFF
.	TRBV19	TRBJ1-1	.	TGTGCCAGTAGAGAGGGCTTGGGGACTGAAGCTTTCTTT	CASREGLGTEAFF
few	TRBV6-6	TRBJ2-5	.	TGTGCCAGCAGTTACGCCGGGGAACTCCAAGAGACCCAGTACTTC	CASSYAGELQETQYF
.	TRBV6-5	TRBJ2-1	TRBD2	TGTGCCAGCAGTTACTCCCTAGCGGGGGATGATGATGAGCAGTTCTTC	CASSYSLAGDDDEQFF
.	TRBV3-2	TRBJ1-4	.	TGTGCCAGCAGCCAAGTCGCAGCAGAGGGTTTCGGAAATGAAAAACTGTTTTTT	CASSQVAAEGFGNEKLFF
few	TRBV3-1	TRBJ2-5	TRBD2	TGTGCCAGCAGCCCCAGCCTAGCGGGGCTCCAAGAGACCCAGTACTTC	CASSPSLAGLQETQYF
.	TRBV20-1	TRBJ2-3	.	TGCAGTGCCCTGGGACCGACAGATACGCAGTATTTT	CSALGPTDTQYF
many	TRBV12-3/TRBV12-4	TRBJ2-5	.	TGTGCCAGCAGAACAGGGGAGACCCAGTACTTC	CASRTGETQYF
.	TRBV15	TRBJ1-1	.	TGTGCCACCAGCACAACAGAGAACACTGAAGCTTTCTTT	CATSTTENTEAFF
few	TRBV12-3/TRBV12-4	TRBJ2-2	TRBD1	TGTGCCAGCAGTACAAGACAGGGGGCCACCGGGGAGCTGTTTTTT	CASSTRQGATGELFF
.	TRBV5-1	TRBJ2-7	TRBD1	TGCGCCAGCAGCTTGATCGGCAGGGGGTTCTACGAGCAGTACTTC	CASSLIGRGFYEQYF
many	TRBV4-2	TRBJ2-3	.	TGTGCCAGCAGCCAAGCTGATGGAACAGATACGCAGTATTTT	CASSQADGTDTQYF
.	TRBV20-1	TRBJ1-5	TRBD1	TGCAGTGCTATGCCGTGGACAGGGGCTTTTAGCAATCAGCCCCAGCATTTT	CSAMPWTGAFSNQPQHF
few	TRBV7-9	TRBJ2-4	TRBD2	TGTGCCAGCAGCCCCGGACTAGCGGGGCAAGCCCTAGCCAAAAACATTCAGTACTTC	CASSPGLAGQALAKNIQYF
.	TRBV4-3	TRBJ2-5	.	TGCGCCAGCAGCCAATGGTACTCGTGGGTCGTGACCCAGTACTTC	CASSQWYSWVVTQYF
.	TRBV6-5	TRBJ1-2	.	TGTGCCAGCCGAGCGCCTGATGGCTACACCTTC	CASRAPDGYTF
few	TRBV27	TRBJ2-6	TRBD1	TGTGCCAGCAGTATCCGACAGGGGGCTTCTGGGGCCAACGTCCTGACTTTC	CASSIRQGASGANVLTF
.	TRBV4-2	TRBJ1-2	.	TGTGCCAGCAGCCAGATCCCTTACAGCCTGGGCTACACCTTC	CASSQIPYSLGYTF
many	TRBV4-2	TRBJ2-2	.	TGTGCCAGCAGCCAAGAGCTAGCAGCCGGGGAGCTGTTTTTT	CASSQELAAGELFF
.	TRBV7-6	TRBJ2-7	.	TGTGCCAGCAGCTCGGGGGAGGCCTACGAGCAGTACTTC	CASSSGEAYEQYF
.	TRBV5-1	TRBJ2-4	.	TGCGCCAGCAGCTTAACTCCTTGGGGGGCGGGACTAGCCAAAAACATTCAGTACTTC	CASSLTPWGAGLAKNIQYF
.	TRBV3-1	TRBJ2-3	TRBD2	TGTGCCAGCAGCCCCCCGCCTGGCGGGGGGGTGGCAGATACGCAGTATTTT	CASSPPPGGGVADTQYF
many	TRBV9	TRBJ2-1	TRBD2	TGTGCCAGCAGCCCCGGGGGGGAGCAGTTCTTC	CASSPGGEQFF
few	TRBV9	TRBJ2-3	TRBD2	TGTGCCAGCAGCGTGACTAGCGGGGGCACAGATACGCAGTATTTT	CASSVTSGGTDTQYF
.	TRBV12-3/TRBV12-4	TRBJ1-5	TRBD1	TGTGCCAGCAGTTTAGTCGGACAGGGGGCCGATCAGCCCCAGCATTTT	CASSLVGQGADQPQHF
few	TRBV7-9	TRBJ1-1	.	TGTGCCAGCAGCTTTCGGAGCATGAACACTGAAGCTTTCTTT	CASSFRSMNTEAFF
.	TRBV7-2	TRBJ2-7	TRBD2	TGTGCCAGCAGCTTAACGTTTACGATCGGCCCGGGAGGGTACGAGCAGTACTTC	CASSLTFTIGPGGYEQYF
.	TRBV4-1	TRBJ2-2	TRBD1	TGCGCCAGCAGCCACTTACAGGGGATGGGGGAGCTGTTTTTT	CASSHLQGMGELFF
.	TRBV4-3	TRBJ1-1	.	TGCGCCAGCAGCCAAGATCTAACGAACACTGAAGCTTTCTTT	CASSQDLTNTEAFF
.	TRBV29-1	TRBJ1-1	.	TGCAGCGTTGACACAGGGTCGTCCACTGAAGCTTTCTTT	CSVDTGSSTEAFF
many	TRBV7-9	TRBJ1-2	TRBD1	TGTGCCAGCAGTGCCACGGACAGGGGGCGCCTTGGCTACACCTTC	CASSATDRGRLGYTF
.	TRBV4-1	TRBJ2-3	.	TGCGCCAGCAGCCAAGTGGATACGCAGTATTTT	CASSQVDTQYF
.	TRBV3-1	TRBJ1-1	.	TGTGCCAGCAGCACCCTGATGACGGGGAACACTGAAGCTTTCTTT	CASSTLMTGNTEAFF
many	TRBV6-5	TRBJ1-1	.	TGCGCCAGCCGCACGAACACTGAAGCTTTCTTT	CASRTNTEAFF
many	TRBV25-1	TRBJ2-2	TRBD1	TGTGCCAGCAGTGGGACAGGGGACACCGGGGAGCTGTTTTTT	CASSGTGDTGELFF
few	TRBV27	TRBJ2-1	TRBD2	TGTGCCAGCAGTCGCCGGACTAGCGGGGGGGCTTACTACAATGAGCAGTTCTTC	CASSRRTSGGAYYNEQFF
.	TRBV10-3	TRBJ2-1	.	TGTGCCATCTGGGACTCTGATAACAATGAGCAGTTCTTC	CAIWDSDNNEQFF
.	TRBV20-1	TRBJ2-7	.	TGCAGTGCTAGAGATATAGCGTCCTACGAGCAGTACTTC	CSARDIASYEQYF